This note documents a single T cell receptor beta chain sequence. Its matching antigen is unknown. This entry is derived from a study of T cells in Graves' hyperthyroidism and ophthalmopathy. Overall study context: Peripheral blood specimens were obtained at initial diagnosis, prior to any treatment. Study results and limitations: Most thyroid clonotypes that were expanded above 0.001 also turned up in blood.

In patients aged 18 to 65, hyperthyroidism was newly diagnosed, with duration under 2 months. Clinical symptoms, serum thyroxine and TRAb, thyroid ultrasound and orbital computed tomography were used for the diagnoses. Germline values: CDR1 LNHDA, CDR2 SQIVND (reference sequence). This CDR3 is 14 amino acids long. V was trimmed by 3 bases and J by 1 base, leaving 7 bases between them. The CDR3 regions of TCR beta were amplified from RNA transcripts. A first-round RT-PCR of the TCR CDR3 used the HTBI primer set. MiXCR, run by TCRdb on the multiplex PCR reads, gives a single entry per CDR3 protein. Of fewer than 900,000 distinct CDR3 sequences in the sample, approximately 16% were seen once.

Sequenced input: blood. The sequence was obtained from a man aged 18 to 30 with Graves' hyperthyroidism. The rearrangement uses TRBV19 and TRBJ1-5; D is unclear. CDR3: CASSISGSNQPQHF. CDR3 DNA: TGTGCCAGTAGTATTTCTGGGAGCAATCAGCCCCAGCATTTT. The full variable domain, in which reference TRBV19 and TRBJ1-5 provide the parts outside the CDR3, is DGGITQSPKYLFRKEGQNVTLSCEQNLNHDAMYWYRQDPGQGLRLIYYSQIVNDFQKGDIAEGYSVSREKKESFPLTVTSAQKNPTAFYLCASSISGSNQPQHFGDGTRLSIL.